These 21 T cell receptor beta chains share one sample of origin, sequenced in a study of T-cell reconstitution after alpha-beta-depleted transplantation in children. Construction of the TCRbeta library involved unique molecular identifiers. TCRdb re-derived calls from the PCR reads in MiXCR, one entry per CDR3 protein. This sample yields fewer than 550,000 distinct CDR3 sequences, of which about an eighth are seen a single time; about 14% belongs to the top ten. The source was PBMCs, mostly from graft donor cells, collected 180 days after TCRalphabeta/CD19-depleted stem cell transplant. The receptors here all came from a female patient between 2 and 10 years old who had a stem cell transplant for aplastic anemia, so the T cells may come from the graft donor.

V is TRBV7-8 and J is TRBJ1-3; D gene unclear. Germline assignment: CDR1 SGHVS and CDR2 FQNEAQ. V lost 3 bases to trimming and J lost 2 bases, with 14 bases between them. This CDR3 is built from 16 residues. The CDR3 reads CASSLPPKGTGNTIYF. In DNA, the CDR3 is TGTGCCAGCAGCTTGCCCCCGAAGGGCACTGGAAACACCATATATTTT.

This chain links TRBV12-3 or TRBV12-4 with TRBJ2-3; D possibly corresponds to TRBD2 (6 bases). The CDR3 spans 18 residues. The V end was cut by 4 bases, the J end by 5 bases, with 25 bases between. CDR3 amino acids: CASSSARLLAPMGDTQYF. In DNA form, the CDR3 reads TGTGCCAGCAGTTCGGCCCGACTGCTAGCGCCAATGGGAGATACGCAGTATTTT.

In its sample, this clonotype was seen a few times. A junction boundary mismatches the germline segment, possibly from a read error. The chain recombines TRBV5-4 with TRBJ2-7; possible D gene TRBD2, 6 bases. The CDR3 totals 14 residues. Germline-derived CDR1 and CDR2 are SGHNT and YYREEE (reference sequence). CDR3 loop: CASTGSGDSHEQYF. The CDR3, as DNA: TGTGCGAGCACCGGGTCGGGAGACTCCCACGAGCAGTACTTC.

Many counts were recorded for this clonotype. The rearrangement uses TRBV28 and TRBJ2-7; 12 nucleotides align to TRBD1. Germline CDR1 MDHEN, CDR2 SYDVKM. The length of the CDR3 is 15 residues. Unmatched junction bases numbered 9, after V lost 6 bases and J lost 6 bases. The CDR3 here is CASRSSGTGGIEQYV. CDR3 bases: TGTGCCAGCAGGTCCTCCGGGACAGGGGGCATCGAGCAGTACGTC.

The chain joins TRBV15 to TRBJ2-4, with 7 bases fitting TRBD2. The CDR3 contains 18 residues. The germline CDR1 and CDR2 sequences are LNHNV and YYDKDF (reference sequence). J was trimmed by 0 bases and V by 0 bases; bases with no gene match: 8. The CDR3 loop reads CATSRDLPSGLAKNIQYF. The DNA of the CDR3 is TGTGCCACCAGCAGAGATCTTCCTAGCGGTCTAGCCAAAAACATTCAGTACTTC.

This clonotype turned up a few times. The chain links TRBV6-5 to TRBJ1-2; unclear D gene. CDR3 length equals 13 residues. Germline CDR1 is MNHEY and CDR2 is SVGAGI. V shed 2 bases and J shed 3 bases, with 7 bases lying between them. The CDR3 sequence is CASSYLLYYGYTF. In nucleotides, the CDR3 is TGTGCCAGCAGTTACCTCCTATACTATGGCTACACCTTC.

This clonotype was counted a few times. This sequence joins TRBV10-3 and TRBJ2-1, with 10 positions matching TRBD1. V lost 10 bases, J lost 3 bases, and 12 bases stayed unmatched. The CDR3 has 16 amino acids. Germline CDR1 reads ENHRY; CDR2 reads SYGVKD. CDR3 sequence reads: CATTAVRDRGYNEQFF. In DNA form, the CDR3 reads TGTGCCACCACGGCCGTCCGGGACAGGGGCTACAATGAGCAGTTCTTC.

The chain combines TRBV4-1 with TRBJ2-4; 9 bases are shared with TRBD1. Trimming at V came to 3 bases and at J to 1 base, leaving 7 bases not matched to a gene. The CDR3 is 17 amino acids. From germline, CDR1 is MGHRA and CDR2 YSYEKL. The CDR3 reads CASSQAEQGAAKNIQYF. The CDR3 coding sequence is TGCGCCAGCAGCCAGGCCGAACAGGGGGCTGCCAAAAACATTCAGTACTTC.

The chain links TRBV18 to TRBJ2-7; D is unresolved. The CDR3 has 14 amino acids. CDR1 KGHSH and CDR2 LQKENI come from the germline V gene. Trimming took off 4 bases at V and 4 bases at J, with 14 bases between the two ends. The CDR3 DNA follows: TGTGCCAGCTCACTAGGGCCCTCCCCATACGAGCAGTACGTC. Translation: CASSLGPSPYEQYV.

This clonotype was seen a few times. The chain joins TRBV12-3 or TRBV12-4 to TRBJ1-2; 10 positions match TRBD1. V shed 3 bases, J shed 2 bases, and the junction held 3 bases outside the gene matches. The CDR3 spans 15 residues. The CDR3 bases are TGTGCCAGCAGTTTGGGACAGGGGTCAAACTATGGCTACACCTTC. Translated: CASSLGQGSNYGYTF.

This clonotype was observed a few times. The chain employs TRBV5-1 and TRBJ1-1; TRBD1 matches 7 bases. Germline values: CDR1 SGHRS, CDR2 YFSETQ. The CDR3 totals 15 residues. V dropped 3 bases and J dropped 0; count of bases not matched to a gene: 5. CDR3 region: CASSWGQRMNTEAFF. DNA of the CDR3: TGCGCCAGCAGCTGGGGACAGCGCATGAACACTGAAGCTTTCTTT.

The table lists this clonotype with a few counts. This rearrangement joins TRBV7-3 to TRBJ1-2; TRBD1 matches 8 bases. The V gene's germline CDR1 is SGHTA and CDR2 FQGTGA. Germline trimming cut 3 bases from V and 1 base from J; bases unmatched to any gene: 10. The CDR3 length is 17 residues. DNA of the CDR3: TGTGCCAGCAGCTTGGGACCACGGACAGGGAATAACTATGGCTACACCTTC. Its translation: CASSLGPRTGNNYGYTF.

This clonotype was recorded at least ten times. V gene TRBV7-9 combines with J gene TRBJ1-2, with 9 nucleotides matching TRBD1. The CDR3 totals 14 residues. Trimming took 4 bases from V and 7 from J; bases not matched to a gene: 7. Germline V gene sequence: CDR1 SEHNR, CDR2 FQNEAQ (reference sequence). As DNA, the CDR3 is TGTGCCAGCAGCTCCGGGACAGGGTCTGGTGGCTACACCTTC. Amino acid sequence: CASSSGTGSGGYTF.

This clonotype was seen at least ten times. This rearrangement joins TRBV5-1 to TRBJ1-2; D remains ambiguous. Germline assignment: CDR1 SGHRS and CDR2 YFSETQ. V shed 0 bases and J shed 4 bases, with 16 bases lying between them. The CDR3 is 16 residues long. The CDR3 coding sequence is TGCGCCAGCAGCTTGGCCCGAGGAGGCTTAACCTATGGCTACACCTTC. It translates to CASSLARGGLTYGYTF.

This chain uses TRBV7-8 with TRBJ2-3; possibly TRBD2 for D (7 bases). CDR3 length equals 16 residues. V was clipped by 5 bases and J by 0 bases, with 15 bases between them. In germline, CDR1 is SGHVS, CDR2 FQNEAQ. The CDR3 spells CASSPGRGPSTDTQYF. DNA for the CDR3: TGTGCCAGCAGCCCCGGGCGGGGGCCTAGCACAGATACGCAGTATTTT.

The V and J genes are TRBV7-7 and TRBJ2-7; 9 bases map to TRBD1. CDR3 length: 14 residues. CDR1 and CDR2 (germline): SSHAT, FNYEAQ (reference sequence). Trimming took 0 bases from V and 3 from J; bases not matched to a gene: 0. In nucleotides, the CDR3 is TGTGCCAGCAGCTTAGCGGACAGGGGCTACGAGCAGTACTTC. Its protein product is CASSLADRGYEQYF.

This clonotype was picked up many times. The chain carries TRBV7-2 and TRBJ2-3; D not certain. The CDR3 covers 14 residues. V was shortened by 3 bases and J by 1 base, with 8 bases between the two germline ends. The germline V gene has CDR1 SGHTA and CDR2 FQGNSA. CDR3 region: CASSFEGGTDTQYF. The CDR3 nucleotides are TGTGCCAGCAGCTTTGAAGGCGGCACAGATACGCAGTATTTT.

This clonotype occurred a few times. J is TRBJ1-1 and V is TRBV20-1; no definite D call. This CDR3 is 12 amino acids long. In germline, CDR1 is DFQATT, CDR2 SNEGSKA (reference sequence). V was clipped by 1 base and J by 3 bases, with 6 bases between them. The CDR3 coding sequence is TGCAGTGCTAGAGTAGTGCACACTGAAGCTTTCTTT. This gives the protein CSARVVHTEAFF.

V gene TRBV12-5 combines with J gene TRBJ2-2, with D perhaps TRBD2 (6 bases). Germline V gene data show CDR1 as LGHNT and CDR2 as FRNRAP. The CDR3 totals 16 residues. The V gene lost 0 bases and the J gene lost 6 bases, with 14 bases spanning the gap. In DNA, the CDR3 is TGTGCTAGTGGTTTGGTCCCCTCGACTAGTCCCGGGGAGCTGTTTTTT. Encoded protein: CASGLVPSTSPGELFF.

This clonotype was recorded a few times. V and J are TRBV11-2 and TRBJ2-3; 11 positions match TRBD2. Per germline, CDR1 SGHAT and CDR2 FQNNGV. The CDR3 length is 17 residues. V lost 3 bases, J lost 1 base, and 6 bases stayed unmatched. The CDR3 DNA reads as TGTGCCAGCAGCTTTGGGGCTAGCGGGGGGCGCACAGATACGCAGTATTTT. Translating gives CASSFGASGGRTDTQYF.

The chain employs TRBV9 and TRBJ2-2; 7 nucleotides line up with TRBD1. Germline V gene sequence: CDR1 SGDLS, CDR2 YYNGEE. There are 16 residues in the CDR3. The ends lost 2 bases at V and 3 bases at J; junction bases unmatched: 7. CDR3 residues: CASSVTGTVHTGELFF. CDR3 coding DNA: TGTGCCAGCAGCGTCACCGGGACAGTCCACACCGGGGAGCTGTTTTTT.